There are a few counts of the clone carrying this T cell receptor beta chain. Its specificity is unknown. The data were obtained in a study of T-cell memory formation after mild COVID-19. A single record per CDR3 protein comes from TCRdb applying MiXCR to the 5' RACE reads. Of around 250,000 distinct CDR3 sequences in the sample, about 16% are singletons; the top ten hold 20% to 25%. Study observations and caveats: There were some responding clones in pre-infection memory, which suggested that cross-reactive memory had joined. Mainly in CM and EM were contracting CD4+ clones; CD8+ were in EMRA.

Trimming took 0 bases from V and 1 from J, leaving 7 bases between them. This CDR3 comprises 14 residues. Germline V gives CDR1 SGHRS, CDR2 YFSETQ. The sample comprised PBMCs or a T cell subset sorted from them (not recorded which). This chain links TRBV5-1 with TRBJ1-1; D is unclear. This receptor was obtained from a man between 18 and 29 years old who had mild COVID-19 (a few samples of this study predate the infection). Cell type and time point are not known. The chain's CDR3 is CASSLEGENTEAFF. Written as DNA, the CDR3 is TGCGCCAGCAGCTTGGAAGGTGAGAACACTGAAGCTTTCTTT. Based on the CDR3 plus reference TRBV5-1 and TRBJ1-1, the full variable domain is KAGVTQTPRYLIKTRGQQVTLSCSPISGHRSVSWYQQTPGQGLQFLFEYFSETQRNKGNFPGRFSGRQFSNSRSEMNVSTLELGDSALYLCASSLEGENTEAFFGQGTRLTVV.